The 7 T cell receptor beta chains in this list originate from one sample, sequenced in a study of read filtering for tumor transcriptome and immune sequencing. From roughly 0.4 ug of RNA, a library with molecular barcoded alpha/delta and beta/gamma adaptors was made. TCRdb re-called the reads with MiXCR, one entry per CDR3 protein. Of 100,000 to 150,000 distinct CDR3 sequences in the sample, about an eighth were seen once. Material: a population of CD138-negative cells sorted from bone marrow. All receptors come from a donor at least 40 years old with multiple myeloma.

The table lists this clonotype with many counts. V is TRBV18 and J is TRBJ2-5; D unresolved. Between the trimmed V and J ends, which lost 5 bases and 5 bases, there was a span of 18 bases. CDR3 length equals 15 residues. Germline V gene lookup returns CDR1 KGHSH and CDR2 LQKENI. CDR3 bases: TGTGCCAGCTCAGTACTGGCCCGGATCGGGGAGACCCAGTACTTC. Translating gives CASSVLARIGETQYF.

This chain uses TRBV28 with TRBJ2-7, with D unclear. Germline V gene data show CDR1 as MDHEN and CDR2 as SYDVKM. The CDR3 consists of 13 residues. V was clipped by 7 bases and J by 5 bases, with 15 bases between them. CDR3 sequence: CASKASALDEQYF. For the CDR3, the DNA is TGTGCCAGCAAGGCGTCTGCGCTCGACGAGCAGTACTTC.

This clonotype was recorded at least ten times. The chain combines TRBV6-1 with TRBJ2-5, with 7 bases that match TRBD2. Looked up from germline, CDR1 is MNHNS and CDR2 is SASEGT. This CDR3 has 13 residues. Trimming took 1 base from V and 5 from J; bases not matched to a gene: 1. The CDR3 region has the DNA TGTGCCAGCAGTGAAGTCGGGGGGGAGACCCAGTACTTC. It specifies CASSEVGGETQYF.

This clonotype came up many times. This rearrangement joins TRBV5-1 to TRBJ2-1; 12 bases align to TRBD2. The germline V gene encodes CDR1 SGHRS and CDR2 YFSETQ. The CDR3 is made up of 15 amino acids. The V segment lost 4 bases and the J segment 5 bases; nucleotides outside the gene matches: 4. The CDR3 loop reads CASSRTSGTHNEQFF. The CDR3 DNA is TGCGCCAGCAGCCGGACTAGCGGGACCCACAATGAGCAGTTCTTC.

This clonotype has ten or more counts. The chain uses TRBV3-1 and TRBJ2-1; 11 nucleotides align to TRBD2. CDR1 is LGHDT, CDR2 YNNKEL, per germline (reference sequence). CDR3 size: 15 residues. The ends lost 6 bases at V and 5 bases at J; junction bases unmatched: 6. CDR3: CASRLAGGGNNEQFF. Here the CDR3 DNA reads TGTGCCAGCAGGCTAGCGGGAGGAGGGAACAATGAGCAGTTCTTC.

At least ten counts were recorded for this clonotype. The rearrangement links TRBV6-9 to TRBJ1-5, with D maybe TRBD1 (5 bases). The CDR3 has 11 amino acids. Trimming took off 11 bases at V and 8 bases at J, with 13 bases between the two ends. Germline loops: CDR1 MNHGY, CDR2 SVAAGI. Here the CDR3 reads CAARVGEPQHF. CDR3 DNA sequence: TGTGCCGCCAGGGTTGGGGAGCCCCAGCATTTT.

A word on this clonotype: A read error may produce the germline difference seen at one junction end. CDR3 loop: CASSIANGLTGTQYF. The CDR3 DNA sequence: TGTGCCAGCAGTATCGCCAATGGCCTCACAGGTACGCAGTATTTT. The rearrangement links TRBV28 to TRBJ2-3; possible D gene TRBD1, 5 bases. The CDR3 consists of 15 residues. Germline V gives CDR1 MDHEN, CDR2 SYDVKM.